The following is a T cell receptor (beta chain) sequence with its context. Amplification of TCR beta CDR3 regions was performed using RNA transcripts as template. HTBI primers were employed in a first-round RT-PCR of the TCR CDR3. TCRdb ran MiXCR on the multiplex PCR reads and lists one entry per CDR3 protein. The table records around 700,000 distinct CDR3 sequences, around 40% of them present only once. This record comes from a study of T cells in Graves' hyperthyroidism and ophthalmopathy. Germline V gene data show CDR1 as SEHNR and CDR2 as FQNEAQ (reference sequence). The V end was cut by 1 base, the J end by 15 bases, with 13 bases between. CDR3 length equals 12 residues.

Sequenced material: blood. V is TRBV7-9 and J is TRBJ1-3; D is ambiguous. This clonotype was sampled from a woman between 40 and 55 years old with Graves' hyperthyroidism. The CDR3 sequence: CASSLEFAATYF. The CDR3 DNA sequence: TGTGCCAGCAGCTTAGAGTTCGCCGCCACATATTTT.